The clone carrying this TCR beta chain was seen at least ten times. Its antigen remains unknown. The V and J ends lost 5 bases and 5 bases respectively, with 15 bases between them. CDR3 size: 14 residues. The library was built from roughly 400 ng RNA with molecular barcoded adaptors for alpha/delta and beta/gamma chains. Via MiXCR, TCRdb re-called the reads, giving one row per CDR3 protein. The sample gives 48,000 or so distinct CDR3 sequences, roughly 20% of which show up once; 15% is in the top ten. This specimen comes from a study of read filtering for tumor transcriptome and immune sequencing. About the research overall: Revised staging placed eight or nine patients in R-ISS I, roughly 16 in II, 6 or 7 in III. Per sample, TCR-region reads ranged about 3.5 to 11 million by IR-seq, roughly 80 to 1273 by RNA-seq.

Study results and caveats: Roughly 80% of IR-seq clonotypes had a single read, yet these held approximately 4% of reads. RNA-seq captured clonotypes less deeply and reliably than IR-seq.

Source material: a population of CD138-negative cells sorted from bone marrow. The sequence was obtained from a donor at least 40 years old with multiple myeloma. V usage is TRBV12-3 or TRBV12-4 and J usage is TRBJ1-1; unclear D gene. The CDR3 DNA follows: TGTGCCAGCAGTGCCTTTGGGATCTCTACTGAAGCTTTCTTT. Its translation: CASSAFGISTEAFF.